This T cell receptor (beta chain) was sequenced during a study of blood T cells in healthy people across ages. V lost 0 bases and J 5 bases, leaving 11 bases between the germline ends. The CDR3 length is 14 residues. Germline V gene lookup returns CDR1 SGHRS and CDR2 YFSETQ. Sample-barcoded 5' priming and a J-beta primer mix drove a second PCR of about 6 to 12 cycles. TCRdb itself ran the 5' RACE reads through MiXCR, one entry per CDR3 protein. The sample holds around 500,000 distinct CDR3 sequences; approximately 26% are singletons and the top ten take 3.6%. The same data also contributed to another study, on T cells of mothers and their children. As that study records: A few healthy Caucasian mothers and their six children were the donors. When the second PCR was run, its M1S primer added sample barcodes and 2-4 random nucleotides.

The sequence was collected from a boy aged 2 to 10 in good health. The V call is TRBV5-1, the J call TRBJ1-2; D uncertain. The sequencing sample was made of blood. The CDR3 DNA follows: TGCGCCAGCAGCTTGGAGGGTCGGGAATATGGCTACACCTTC. It encodes CASSLEGREYGYTF.